This note documents a single T cell receptor (beta chain) sequence. Its cognate antigen is unknown. The data originate from a study of T cells after yellow fever vaccination. Study-wide context: In the case of low-cell-number fractions, SMART-Seq v4 Ultra Low Input was used for preparation.

Each CDR3 protein gets one entry after TCRdb re-called the 5' RACE reads with MiXCR. The data contain fewer than 350,000 distinct CDR3 sequences, around 4.5% of them singletons. Findings and caveats of the study: Among primary-vaccination clones, most reappeared after the booster, at approximately 97% for CD4 and roughly 90% for CD8.

Trimming took 6 bases from V and 6 from J, leaving 14 bases between them. The germline V gene encodes CDR1 SNHLY and CDR2 FYNNEI. This CDR3 comprises 13 residues. The sequencing here drew on PBMCs, taken 15 days after the yellow fever booster vaccination. This receptor was taken from a man between 18 and 35 years old who received the YFV17D yellow fever vaccine. V gene TRBV2 combines with J gene TRBJ1-1, with no clear D. CDR3 protein: CASRMDALPEAFF. The CDR3 DNA reads TGTGCCAGCAGGATGGACGCTCTCCCTGAAGCTTTCTTT.